These T cell receptor beta chains were read from a single sample in a study of Ad26.COV2.S vaccination and SARS-CoV-2 variants. The repertoire was sequenced with immunoSEQ multiplex PCR; TCRdb's copy has only in-frame clones and lacks some. The sample includes fewer than 400,000 clones, 90% of them seen just once. The input for sequencing was peripheral blood, taken in a trial of Ad26.COV2.S vaccine versus placebo. The source is a person aged 18-60 years who received the Ad26.COV2.S COVID-19 vaccine or a placebo. Each CDR3 is given with its conserved first and last residue. A D gene is named only where the DNA matches it firmly. A clone size is listed for some rows: how often the clone was seen (once, few, many), or a class if it is expanded.

v_call,clone_size,j_call,d_call,cdr3_aa,cdr3_nt
TRBV30,-,TRBJ2-3,-,CAWSVGVLRDTQYF,TGTGCCTGGAGTGTGGGCGTTCTGAGGGATACGCAGTATTTT
TRBV6-5,-,TRBJ2-1,-,CASSYNRVLYNEQFF,TGTGCCAGCAGTTATAACAGGGTTCTCTACAATGAGCAGTTCTTC
TRBV29-1,-,TRBJ2-7,-,CSVCGPMDAGPNSYEQYF,TGCAGCGTTTGCGGACCGATGGACGCGGGACCTAACTCCTACGAGCAGTACTTC
TRBV21-1,-,TRBJ2-2,-,CASSKTANTGELFF,TGTGCCAGCAGCAAAACAGCGAACACCGGGGAGCTGTTTTTT
TRBV4-1,-,TRBJ2-1,-,CASSQETLGIEQFF,TGCGCCAGCAGCCAAGAAACGCTGGGTATTGAGCAGTTCTTC
TRBV4-1,-,TRBJ2-6,-,CASSQEPQGWTIVGANVLTF,TGCGCCAGCAGCCAAGAACCCCAGGGGTGGACTATCGTAGGGGCCAACGTCCTGACTTTC
TRBV7-9,once,TRBJ1-2,-,CASSLAGNGYTF,TGTGCCAGCAGCTTAGCCGGGAATGGCTACACCTTC
TRBV12-3/TRBV12-4,-,TRBJ2-2,-,CASRLSGSGELFF,TGTGCCAGCCGACTTTCAGGGTCCGGGGAGCTGTTTTTT
TRBV2,-,TRBJ2-2,-,CASSGEAPGELFF,TGTGCCAGCAGCGGGGAGGCGCCCGGGGAGCTGTTTTTT
TRBV4-3,-,TRBJ2-3,-,CASSQEARTDTQYF,TGCGCCAGCAGCCAAGAAGCGCGGACAGATACGCAGTATTTT
TRBV27,many,TRBJ2-1,-,CASSLDGPRGDNEQFF,TGTGCCAGCAGTTTGGATGGACCGAGAGGGGACAATGAGCAGTTCTTC
TRBV5-8,-,TRBJ2-5,TRBD1,CASSGGTGGLETQYF,TGTGCCAGCAGCGGCGGGACAGGGGGTTTGGAGACCCAGTACTTC
TRBV6-2/TRBV6-3,-,TRBJ2-7,-,CASSGQAFEQYF,TGTGCCAGCAGTGGTCAGGCTTTCGAGCAGTACTTC
TRBV29-1,-,TRBJ2-7,-,CSVGGTGIYEQYF,TGCAGCGTTGGGGGAACAGGAATCTACGAGCAGTACTTC
TRBV19,-,TRBJ1-4,-,CASSGGGNEKLFF,TGTGCCAGTAGTGGGGGGGGAAATGAAAAACTGTTTTTT
TRBV19,-,TRBJ1-2,-,CASDFREGYGYTF,TGTGCCAGTGATTTCAGGGAAGGCTATGGCTACACCTTC
TRBV7-9,-,TRBJ1-2,-,CASSPGTTDYGYTF,TGTGCCAGCAGCCCGGGGACGACCGACTATGGCTACACCTTC
TRBV27,-,TRBJ2-5,-,CASSLSASRETQYF,TGTGCCAGCAGTTTATCCGCCAGTAGGGAGACCCAGTACTTC
TRBV7-9,-,TRBJ2-4,-,CASSLQTAGYKNIQYF,TGTGCCAGCAGCTTACAGACGGCGGGGTACAAAAACATTCAGTACTTC
TRBV4-1,-,TRBJ2-1,-,CASSQFRNNEQFF,TGCGCCAGCAGCCAATTTAGAAACAATGAGCAGTTCTTC
TRBV7-2,-,TRBJ1-2,TRBD1,CASTLAGSGGDGYTF,TGTGCCAGCACTTTAGCGGGGTCAGGGGGGGACGGCTACACCTTC
TRBV6-2/TRBV6-3,-,TRBJ1-1,-,CASSFPVRSSAVNTEAFF,TGTGCCAGCAGTTTCCCGGTCCGCTCCTCTGCCGTGAACACTGAAGCTTTCTTT
TRBV7-9,-,TRBJ1-1,-,CASSLEGLKRENTEAFF,TGTGCCAGCAGCTTAGAGGGACTCAAAAGGGAGAACACTGAAGCTTTCTTT
TRBV4-1,-,TRBJ2-3,-,CASSGASTDTQYF,TGCGCCAGCAGTGGGGCTAGCACAGATACGCAGTATTTT
TRBV2,-,TRBJ1-2,-,CASSEYPDYGYTF,TGTGCCAGCAGTGAATATCCCGACTATGGCTACACCTTC
TRBV28,-,TRBJ2-1,-,CASSDNEQFF,TGTGCCAGCAGTGACAATGAGCAGTTCTTC
TRBV7-8,-,TRBJ2-1,-,CASSLQRLYNEQFF,TGTGCCAGCAGCTTGCAAAGACTGTACAATGAGCAGTTCTTC
TRBV10-1,once,TRBJ2-3,-,CASICDGGTDTQYF,TGCGCCAGCATCTGTGACGGGGGCACAGATACGCAGTATTTT
TRBV19,-,TRBJ2-1,TRBD2,CASSGPADRGLAGGNEQFF,TGTGCCAGTAGTGGTCCTGCGGACAGGGGACTAGCGGGAGGGAATGAGCAGTTCTTC
TRBV11-1,once,TRBJ1-1,-,CASSLGGNTEAFF,TGTGCCAGCAGCTTGGGGGGGAACACTGAAGCTTTCTTT
TRBV7-2,-,TRBJ1-2,-,CASSLVVGGYGYTF,TGTGCCAGCAGCTTAGTCGTTGGGGGCTATGGCTACACCTTC
TRBV5-1,-,TRBJ1-1,-,CASSLGQQNTEAFF,TGCGCCAGCAGCTTGGGACAGCAGAACACTGAAGCTTTCTTT
TRBV6-6,few,TRBJ1-2,TRBD1,CASSGQGEGYTF,TGTGCCAGCAGTGGACAGGGAGAAGGCTACACCTTC
TRBV7-9,-,TRBJ2-2,-,CASSLSTTGELFF,TGTGCCAGCAGCTTATCAACTACCGGGGAGCTGTTTTTT
TRBV7-9,-,TRBJ2-3,-,CASSLVPAGADTQYF,TGTGCCAGCAGCTTAGTACCCGCCGGGGCAGATACGCAGTATTTT
TRBV7-3,once,TRBJ2-3,-,CASSLGADTQYF,TGTGCCAGTTCACTAGGGGCAGATACGCAGTATTTT
TRBV7-3,-,TRBJ2-1,TRBD2,CASSLTGLAGGPSEQFF,TGTGCCAGCAGCTTAACGGGGCTAGCGGGAGGGCCTAGTGAGCAGTTCTTC
TRBV19,-,TRBJ2-4,TRBD1,CASSAGQGRLQYF,TGTGCCAGTAGTGCAGGACAGGGCCGGTTACAGTACTTC
TRBV7-6,-,TRBJ1-1,-,CASSLNQMNTEAFF,TGTGCCAGCAGCTTAAATCAAATGAACACTGAAGCTTTCTTT
TRBV11-3,-,TRBJ2-3,TRBD2,CAAGREGTDTQYF,TGTGCCGCTGGGCGGGAGGGCACAGATACGCAGTATTTT
TRBV6-2/TRBV6-3,-,TRBJ1-1,-,CASSSYRSDEAFF,TGTGCCAGCAGTTCCTACAGGAGCGATGAAGCTTTCTTT
TRBV7-2,-,TRBJ1-3,TRBD1,CASSFWTLTGSGNTIYF,TGTGCCAGCAGCTTCTGGACCCTGACAGGGTCTGGAAACACCATATATTTT